Each of the 21 T cell receptor beta chains below was sequenced from the same sample in a study of identical twins. TCRdb ran MiXCR on the 5' RACE reads and lists one entry per CDR3 protein. The table has some 560,000 distinct CDR3 sequences, approximately 10% seen once. These sequences were also reported in another study, on yellow fever vaccine responses in identical twins.

Specimen: PBMCs. The receptors come from a woman in her late teens or twenties in good health.

This clonotype has a count of ten or more. The chain couples TRBV7-2 to TRBJ1-1; 8 nucleotides line up with TRBD1. This CDR3 has 15 residues. V trimming: 4 bases; J trimming: 1 base; junction bases outside the gene matches: 5. Germline V gene lookup returns CDR1 SGHTA and CDR2 FQGNSA. CDR3 protein: CASSSYRGRNTEAFF. Here the CDR3 DNA reads TGTGCCAGCAGCTCCTACAGGGGGAGGAACACTGAAGCTTTCTTT.

The sample holds many counts of this clonotype. This sequence joins TRBV11-1 and TRBJ2-1; D may be TRBD1 (5 bases). The CDR3 has 19 amino acids. The V end was cut by 1 base, the J end by 9 bases, with 28 bases between. Germline V lookup: CDR1 SGHAT, CDR2 FQDESV (reference sequence). As DNA, the CDR3 is TGTGCCAGCAGCTTAGATCCAGACATACAGGCGAAGGGGTACGGTGAGCAGTTCTTC. It is translated as CASSLDPDIQAKGYGEQFF.

This clonotype was detected ten times or more. The chain joins TRBV20-1 to TRBJ2-7; D gene unclear. Looked up from germline, CDR1 is DFQATT and CDR2 is SNEGSKA (reference sequence). Deletions cut 1 base from V and 7 bases from J, with 5 bases between. The CDR3 length is 10 residues. The CDR3 DNA reads TGCAGTGCTAGAGTGGGAGAGCAGTACTTC. This sequence encodes CSARVGEQYF.

This clonotype appeared many times. The chain combines TRBV5-6 with TRBJ2-1; D gene uncertain. This CDR3 spans 14 amino acids. Trimming removed 5 bases from V and 5 bases from J, with 14 bases in between. Germline V CDR1 and CDR2: SGHDT, YYEEEE. The CDR3 bases are TGTGCCAGCAGTCCTTACTATGGCGACAATGAGCAGTTCTTC. Its translation is CASSPYYGDNEQFF.

The chain combines TRBV2 with TRBJ2-5; no firm D call. Germline CDR1 is SNHLY and CDR2 is FYNNEI. The CDR3 sequence is 12 residues long. V gave up 8 bases and J gave up 1 base, with 8 bases separating them. CDR3 region: CASARVQETQYF. The DNA of the CDR3 is TGTGCCAGCGCACGGGTCCAAGAGACCCAGTACTTC.

This clonotype was recorded many times. The CDR3 protein is CATRGRSSYNEQFF. In nucleotides, the CDR3 is TGTGCCACCCGGGGACGTAGCTCCTACAATGAGCAGTTCTTC. The rearrangement joins TRBV2 to TRBJ2-1, with D perhaps being TRBD1 or TRBD2 (5 bases each). V was pared by 10 bases and J by 0 bases, with 13 bases between. This CDR3 spans 14 amino acids. CDR1 SNHLY and CDR2 FYNNEI come from the germline V gene. The full variable domain, completed using reference TRBV2 and TRBJ2-1, is EPEVTQTPSHQVTQMGQEVILRCVPISNHLYFYWYRQILGQKVEFLVSFYNNEISEKSEIFDDQFSVERPDGSNFTLKIRSTKLEDSAMYFCATRGRSSYNEQFFGPGTRLTVL.

A few counts support this clonotype. The V and J genes are TRBV27 and TRBJ1-1; D perhaps matches TRBD1 (5 bases). V lost 3 bases, J lost 10 bases, and 18 bases lay in between. This CDR3 spans 14 amino acids. Germline V gene sequence: CDR1 MNHEY, CDR2 SMNVEV (reference sequence). The CDR3 nucleotides read TGTGCCAGCAGTTTGAGTGACGGGGCCTCTCGAGCTTTCTTT. Translation gives CASSLSDGASRAFF.

This clonotype came up many times. The rearrangement links TRBV6-2 or TRBV6-3 to TRBJ2-1, with 7 bases fitting TRBD2. With V trimmed by 6 bases and J by 0 bases, 8 bases remained unmatched. Germline assignment: CDR1 MNHEY and CDR2 SVGEGT. This CDR3 region has 16 residues. The CDR3 sequence: CASSQSWGGSYNEQFF. DNA for the CDR3: TGTGCCAGCAGCCAGTCCTGGGGGGGCTCCTACAATGAGCAGTTCTTC.

This clonotype was detected ten times or more. V is TRBV9 and J is TRBJ2-5, with 7 nucleotides matching TRBD1. CDR3 length: 17 amino acids. Looked up from germline, CDR1 is SGDLS and CDR2 is YYNGEE. Losses at the gene ends were 0 bases for V and 4 bases for J; bases not matched to a gene: 12. CDR3 region: CASSVDPSSRQGETQYF. The CDR3 DNA reads as TGTGCCAGCAGCGTAGACCCCTCTTCTCGACAGGGAGAGACCCAGTACTTC.

This clonotype has just a few counts. The chain uses TRBV10-2 and TRBJ2-2, with TRBD1 matching 10 bases. The CDR3 is 15 amino acids. In germline, CDR1 is WSHSY, CDR2 SAAADI. J was trimmed by 1 base and V by 6 bases; bases with no gene match: 2. CDR3 sequence (DNA): TGCGCCAGCAGAAGGACAGGGGGGAACACCGGGGAGCTGTTTTTT. Its translation is CASRRTGGNTGELFF.

This clonotype was counted ten times or more. V and J are TRBV24-1 and TRBJ1-5; D is possibly TRBD1 (5 bases). The CDR3 has 14 residues. In germline, CDR1 is KGHDR, CDR2 SFDVKD. Trimming pared 1 base from V and 5 bases from J, leaving 8 bases between. The CDR3 sequence: CATSDFQGDQPQHF. CDR3 nucleotides: TGTGCCACCAGTGATTTTCAGGGTGATCAGCCCCAGCATTTT.

The chain couples TRBV25-1 to TRBJ2-1; D is unresolved. CDR1 is MGHDK and CDR2 is SYGVNS in the germline V gene. V was cut by 2 bases and J by 8 bases, with 10 bases left in between. The CDR3 spans 13 residues. CDR3 nucleotides: TGTGCCAGCAGTGAACAAGGGATCGATGAGCAGTTCTTC. It codes for CASSEQGIDEQFF.

The chain joins TRBV6-2 or TRBV6-3 to TRBJ2-1; 11 bases agree with TRBD2. Trimming cost V 7 bases and J 9 bases; bases outside gene matches: 5. The CDR3 consists of 13 residues. The germline CDR1 and CDR2 sequences are MNHEY and SVGEGT. For the CDR3, the DNA is TGTGCCAGCACCAGACTAGCGGGATTTGAGCAGTTCTTC. Protein sequence: CASTRLAGFEQFF.

This clonotype was seen a handful of times. The chain links TRBV6-2 or TRBV6-3 to TRBJ2-3, with 12 bases matching TRBD2. The germline V gene encodes CDR1 MNHEY and CDR2 SVGEGT. Trimming took 0 bases from V and 8 from J; bases not matched to a gene: 3. The CDR3 consists of 15 residues. The CDR3 sequence: CASSYSTSGSGTQYF. CDR3 sequence (DNA): TGTGCCAGCAGTTACTCGACTAGCGGGAGTGGTACGCAGTATTTT.

Notes on this clonotype: The germline gene is not matched at one end of the junction; a read error may be the cause. The chain joins TRBV20-1 to TRBJ2-3; 7 nucleotides align to TRBD2. This CDR3 spans 16 amino acids. The germline V gene encodes CDR1 DFQATT and CDR2 SNEGSKA (reference sequence). The CDR3 loop reads CCARARGSGSTDTQYF. CDR3 coding DNA: TGCTGTGCTAGGGCCCGGGGTAGCGGGAGCACAGATACGCAGTATTTT.

Of note for this clonotype: A much larger clone differs from this one at a single base, so this may be a read error. The chain employs TRBV6-2 or TRBV6-3 and TRBJ2-5; TRBD2 might be the D (6 bases). CDR3 size: 13 residues. CDR1 MNHEY and CDR2 SVGEGT come from the germline V gene. In DNA, the CDR3 is TGTGCCAGCACTTACGGGGGTCGAGAGACCCAGTACTTC. This codes for CASTYGGRETQYF.

V and J are TRBV7-9 and TRBJ2-1; 9 nucleotides align to TRBD2. The CDR3 has 17 residues. Trimming cost V 0 bases and J 7 bases; bases outside gene matches: 10. The germline V gene encodes CDR1 SEHNR and CDR2 FQNEAQ (reference sequence). The CDR3 DNA reads as TGTGCCAGCAGCTTAGCAGAAGGATTAGCGGGAGAGAATGAGCAGTTCTTC. Amino acid sequence: CASSLAEGLAGENEQFF.

This chain connects TRBV12-3 or TRBV12-4 to TRBJ2-1, with D uncertain. V lost 3 bases and J lost 10, with 7 bases in between. The CDR3 sequence is 11 residues long. CDR3 coding DNA: TGTGCCAGCAGTTTTTCTGGGGAGCAGTTCTTC. Translating it yields CASSFSGEQFF.

This clonotype was found a few times. The V and J genes are TRBV18 and TRBJ1-6; D call uncertain. The CDR3 is 15 residues long. Looked up from germline, CDR1 is KGHSH and CDR2 is LQKENI. Trimming cost V 0 bases and J 6 bases, with 9 bases left between them. The CDR3 loop is CASSPPSLGNSPLHF. The CDR3 DNA sequence: TGTGCCAGCTCACCACCCAGTCTCGGTAATTCACCCCTCCACTTT.

This chain uses TRBV13 with TRBJ2-7; 9 positions match TRBD1. The CDR3 runs to 17 residues. V shed 4 bases and J 0 bases; nucleotides not matched to a gene: 10. Per the germline V gene, CDR1 is PRHDT and CDR2 is FYEKMQ (reference sequence). The CDR3 DNA is TGTGCCAGCAGCTCAAGACAGGGGGGTTCGTTCTCCTACGAGCAGTACTTC. Encoded protein: CASSSRQGGSFSYEQYF.

The chain is built from TRBV7-2 and TRBJ1-1, with TRBD1 identical over 8 bases. Germline CDR1 is SGHTA and CDR2 is FQGNSA. The CDR3 length is 15 residues. The J segment lost 1 base and the V segment lost 5 bases, leaving 6 bases of the junction unmatched. The CDR3 DNA sequence: TGTGCCAGCAGCCGGCAGACAGGGGCGAACACTGAAGCTTTCTTT. Translating it yields CASSRQTGANTEAFF.